This T cell receptor (beta chain) was profiled in a study of cytomegalovirus exposure and HLA in healthy donors (dated 2017 in TCRdb). About the study as a whole: According to an earlier analysis of around 600 of the donors, some 180 million T cells yielded roughly 110 million unique TCR beta sequences and around 280 Gb of sequence data. To decide whether each TCR beta V gene segment behaved as functional or pseudogenic, an earlier analysis of some 540 of the donors relied on high-throughput TCR beta sequencing. The study aimed to test whether signatures of past pathogen exposure could be identified by cataloging public T cell receptors. The number of typed donors differed by locus: about 620-640 for A, B, C, DRB1 and DQB1; about 520 for DQA1; around 580 for DPA1; and approximately 450 for DPB1. Approximately 310 gigabases of sequencing data and approximately 85 million unique TCR sequences were included in an early release covering 500 to 750 HLA-typed donors. A later analysis re-analyzed previously published TCR beta repertoires from approximately 700 donors and added high-resolution HLA genotyping to study TCR occurrence patterns. Donor age, sex, ethnicity and CMV serostatus were compiled together with the repertoire data. HLA typing covered class I and class II loci at four-digit resolution. Every repertoire in the discovery cohort had been generated on one and the same sequencing platform. Besides the first cohort of 550 to 750 subjects, a separate validation cohort made up of over 95 different subjects was used. About five DR-DQ haplotypes were treated as single units for association and clustering because of strong linkage in the cohort. The study profiled the T cell repertoires of 550 to 700 subjects by immunosequencing and related them to cytomegalovirus serostatus. On average, around 240,000 unique TCR beta nucleotide sequences were sequenced per donor among roughly 430 genotyped donors of the cohort, with 15% to 20% of those sequences being non-productive. The genetic ancestry cluster associated with self-reported Caucasian donors included over 80% of the roughly 390 genotyped donors. In the later analysis, no new phenotypic data were used to find candidate immune exposures; instead, reliance was placed on TCR beta sequences and their occurrence across donors. Genome-wide SNP genotypes for about 65% of the 666 donors were used in a later genetic analysis, which treated that subset as a discovery cohort. High-throughput TCR immunosequencing, statistical association of individual TCRs with disease status, and machine learning were combined to predict cytomegalovirus infection status.

What the authors observed across the whole study: Most CMV-associated TCR beta chains appeared to be HLA-restricted in a later analysis, and the HLA associations seemed to be driven largely by CMV exposure. CMV serostatus was the only immune exposure information available for the cohort. Because HLA typing was unavailable for some donors at each locus, only the typed subset was used in association tests. In a later analysis, some 17,000 TCR beta sequences were associated with specific HLA alleles at a false discovery rate of 0.05. A total of fewer than 200 TCR beta chains were listed by the study as associated with cytomegalovirus. An association between a missense DCLRE1C variant and V-gene and J-gene trimming of TCR beta chains was found in a later genetic analysis and replicated in an independent cohort. In an earlier analysis of some 500 of the donors, most TCR beta V segments were observed in productive rearrangements about 90% or about 30% of the time, broadly matching IMGT annotations. In a later analysis, several top co-occurrence clusters were reported to appear linked to parvovirus B19, influenza, CMV and Epstein-Barr virus. When HLA alleles, especially DR and DQ, strongly co-occurred, attributing TCR associations to individual alleles was difficult. A later analysis found that HLA-associated TCR beta chains were more clonally expanded and had lower generation probabilities than equally common non-associated chains. Correlated functional status among segregating V segments might be attributable to linkage disequilibrium, but an unknown experimental factor could not be ruled out. The classifier was reported to diagnose cytomegalovirus status with high specificity and sensitivity in both the original cohort and the validation cohort. While some public TCRs were present in many individuals, most TCR sequences turned up only very rarely across donors. Presence/absence analyses assumed roughly uniform sequencing depth across donors, an assumption that may not hold. A group of highly shared sequence variants was considered likely to be a technical artifact of the sequencing pipeline. The authors suggested that the approach could potentially be generalized to other disease states and immunological phenotypes. The cohort was sequenced for TCR beta chains only, and without alpha or paired-chain data the features that could be detected were limited. Because counts were too low, seventeen rarely observed V segments, including chromosome 9 orphons, were excluded from the earlier analysis of under 650 of the donors. Some IMGT-functional V segments, including TRBV6-2 and TRBV6-3, could not be told apart with the 87-base-pair reads, so those segments were excluded. A few of the identified cytomegalovirus-associated TCR beta chains were confirmed in vitro to be specific for cytomegalovirus antigens. In a later analysis, the rate of TCR association differed among HLA loci, with DRB1 alleles having the most associated TCRs and HLA-C alleles having the fewest. A later genetic analysis reported fewer N-insertions in productive TCRs among donors in an Asian-associated ancestry cluster than the roughly 620-donor mean. A further reported finding was that TCR beta sequences accurately predicted the HLA-A and HLA-B alleles for most subjects in the first cohort.

The cohort was made up of under 800 healthy bone marrow donors. At the time of sampling, every cohort member was nominally healthy, though immune exposures that went unrecorded were likely present. The donor was CMV seropositive and was included in the group of 250 to 350 seropositive cohort members. A peripheral blood sample was provided by each donor, and peripheral blood mononuclear cells were used for TCR beta sequencing. Genomic DNA was extracted from the blood cell samples with the Qiagen DNeasy Blood Extraction Kit. Library method: the immunoSEQ multiplex PCR assay. A mixture of 60 forward primers for TCR Vbeta segments and 13 reverse primers for TCR Jbeta segments was used in the multiplex PCR. The CDR3 region of rearranged TCR beta genes was amplified from genomic DNA by a multiplex PCR assay. The Illumina HiSeq System was used to sequence the amplified TCR beta libraries as 87-base-pair reads. Turning to the authors' computational methods: In a later analysis, 77 million or so unique TCR beta chains were counted across the roughly 670 repertoires, and approximately 11 million of these chains were shared by at least two donors. Raw reads were error-corrected and collapsed into unique sequences by a nearest-neighbor algorithm in which closely related sequences were merged to remove PCR and sequencing errors. V, D and J gene segments were assigned by aligning CDR3 sequences to IMGT reference sequences. For a sequence to be retained, a match of at least six nucleotides to both a V gene segment and a J gene segment was required. Rearrangements were called productive when the CDR3 lacked stop codons and stayed in frame with V and J; all others were non-productive. CDR3 was defined according to IMGT convention as the region running from the second conserved V-encoded cysteine to the conserved J-encoded phenylalanine. In an earlier analysis of more than 550 of the donors, sequences lacking an unambiguous match to a single V gene segment were excluded. An earlier analysis of 450 to 650 of the donors called V segments functional above 56.7% productive rearrangements and segregating when the between-donor standard deviation exceeded 5%. A statistical classification framework was built to diagnose cytomegalovirus status from the catalog of TCR beta chain sequences. A later analysis assigned V and J genes by comparing TCR nucleotide sequences with IMGT/GENE-DB human TR gene sequences. Using the TCRdist pipeline, a later analysis assigned CDR3 sequences along with most-parsimonious VDJ recombination scenarios. In a later analysis, every TCR beta chain was defined by the combination of its CDR3 amino acid sequence and its V-gene family, and reads without a unique V-gene family were dropped. A later analysis removed several hundred highly shared, low-generation-probability nucleotide sequences to deal with suspected cross-contamination and a sequencing artifact. In a later analysis, a clonal expansion index for each public chain was calculated from normalized within-repertoire ranks of inferred template counts. Generation probabilities in a later analysis came from a VDJ recombination model fitted to out-of-frame rearrangements, and those results were checked against IGoR. In a later analysis, hypergeometric tests were used to score TCR-TCR, TCR-HLA and TCR-CMV co-occurrence, with a repertoire-size bias correction applied to TCR pairs. False discovery rates were estimated in a later analysis by permuting HLA or CMV assignments 20 times. In a later analysis, co-occurring TCRs were grouped using DBSCAN, and TCRdist sequence similarity was added for clustering within HLA-allele-positive subsets. Repertoires with fewer than 30,000 or more than 120,000 public chains, plus five repertoires with anomalous nucleotide sharing, were excluded from co-occurrence clustering. In TCRdb, the immuneACCESS table is reduced to in-frame sequences with V and J assigned. These tables do not hold every clone; where another copy was compared, an unresolved V gene accounts for under half, and the others remain unexplained. D and trimming come from the DNA, and the V and J calls and clone size come from that table. The sample data list over 150,000 clones, and about four fifths of these were observed just once. 1% of the sample comes from the top ten.

About this clone itself: What antigen it recognizes has not been identified. Base quality data are lacking; no much larger clone is found one base away.

In the germline V gene, CDR1 corresponds to SNHLY and CDR2 to FYNNEI. Trimming at the junction amounts to 0 bases on V and 0 bases on J, and the germline ends lie 11 bases apart. The CDR3 numbers 16 residues from cysteine through phenylalanine. Only CDR3 DNA is held: 48 bases, read in frame from base 1. Recombination connected TRBV2 to TRBJ1-1; the D gene remains uncertain. The clonotype comes from a woman between 45 and 65 years old in good health and CMV-seropositive. The specimen was PBMCs. The DNA sequence is given as TGTGCCAGCAGTGAAGCGGGCCTGTCGGTGAACACTGAAGCTTTCTTT. Its protein reads: CASSEAGLSVNTEAFF.